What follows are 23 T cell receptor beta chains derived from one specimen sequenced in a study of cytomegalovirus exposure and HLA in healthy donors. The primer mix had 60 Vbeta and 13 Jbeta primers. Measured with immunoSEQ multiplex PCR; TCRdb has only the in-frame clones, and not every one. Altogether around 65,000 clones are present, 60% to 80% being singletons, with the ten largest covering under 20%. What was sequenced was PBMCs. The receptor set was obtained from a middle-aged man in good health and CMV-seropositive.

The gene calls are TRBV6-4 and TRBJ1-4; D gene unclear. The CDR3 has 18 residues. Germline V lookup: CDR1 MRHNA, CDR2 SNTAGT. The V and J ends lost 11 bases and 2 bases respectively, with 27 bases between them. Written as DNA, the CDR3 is TGTGCCGCCCAAGGTAAAATGAGGGTGGTGAGGACTAATGAAAAACTGTTTTTT. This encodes CAAQGKMRVVRTNEKLFF.

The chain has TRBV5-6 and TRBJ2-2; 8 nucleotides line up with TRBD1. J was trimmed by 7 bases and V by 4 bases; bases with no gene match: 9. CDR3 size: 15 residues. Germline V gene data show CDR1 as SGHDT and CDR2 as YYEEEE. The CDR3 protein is CASSLLDRVGGELFF. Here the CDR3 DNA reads TGTGCCAGCAGCCTCCTGGACAGGGTTGGCGGGGAGCTGTTTTTT.

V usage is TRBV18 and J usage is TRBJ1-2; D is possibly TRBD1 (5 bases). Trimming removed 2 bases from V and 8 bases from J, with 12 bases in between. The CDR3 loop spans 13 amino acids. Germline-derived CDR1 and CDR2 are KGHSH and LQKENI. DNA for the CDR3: TGTGCCAGCTCACCAGAGACAGCAACAGGCTACACCTTC. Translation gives CASSPETATGYTF.

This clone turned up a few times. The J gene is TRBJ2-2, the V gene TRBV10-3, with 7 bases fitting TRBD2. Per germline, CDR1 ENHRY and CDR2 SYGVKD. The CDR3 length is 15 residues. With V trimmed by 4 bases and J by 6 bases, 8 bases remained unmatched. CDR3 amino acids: CAISGGSKWAGELFF. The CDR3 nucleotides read TGTGCCATCAGTGGCGGGAGTAAGTGGGCCGGGGAGCTGTTTTTT.

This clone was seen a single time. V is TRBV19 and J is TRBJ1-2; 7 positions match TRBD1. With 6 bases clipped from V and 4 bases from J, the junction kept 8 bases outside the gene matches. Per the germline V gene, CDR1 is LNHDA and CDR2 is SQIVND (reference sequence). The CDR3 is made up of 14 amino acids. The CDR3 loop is CASRDRDRAYGYTF. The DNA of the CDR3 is TGTGCCAGTAGGGACCGGGACAGAGCCTATGGCTACACCTTC.

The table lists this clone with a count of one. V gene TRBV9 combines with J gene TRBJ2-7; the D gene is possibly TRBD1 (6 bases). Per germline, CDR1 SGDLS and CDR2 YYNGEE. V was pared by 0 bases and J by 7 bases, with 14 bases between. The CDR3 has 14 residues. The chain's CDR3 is CASSVGTGRGEQYF. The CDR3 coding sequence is TGTGCCAGCAGCGTAGGCACAGGAAGGGGGGAGCAGTACTTC.

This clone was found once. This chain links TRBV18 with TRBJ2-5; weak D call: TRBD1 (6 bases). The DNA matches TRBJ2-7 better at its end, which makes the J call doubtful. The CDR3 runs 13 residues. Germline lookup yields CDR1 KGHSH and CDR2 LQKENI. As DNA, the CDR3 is TGTGCCAGCTCACCCCCCGACAGGTACGAGCAGTACTTC. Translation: CASSPPDRYEQYF.

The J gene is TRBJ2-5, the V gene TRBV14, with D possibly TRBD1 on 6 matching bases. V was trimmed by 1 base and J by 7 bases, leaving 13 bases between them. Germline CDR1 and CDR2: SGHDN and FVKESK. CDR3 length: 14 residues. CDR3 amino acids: CASSQVAGDGTQYF. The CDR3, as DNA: TGTGCCAGCAGCCAAGTGGCAGGGGATGGGACCCAGTACTTC.

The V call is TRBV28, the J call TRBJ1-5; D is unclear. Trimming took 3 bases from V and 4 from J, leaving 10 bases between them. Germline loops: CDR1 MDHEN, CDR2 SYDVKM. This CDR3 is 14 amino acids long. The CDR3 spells CASSFGGRNQPQHF. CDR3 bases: TGTGCCAGCAGTTTTGGAGGTCGGAATCAGCCCCAGCATTTT.

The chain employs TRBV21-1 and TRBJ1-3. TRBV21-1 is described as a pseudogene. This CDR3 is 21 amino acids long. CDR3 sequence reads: CASSRMPGGRIQASSGNTIYF. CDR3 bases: TGTGCCAGCAGCCGTATGCCGGGAGGACGGATCCAGGCCAGCTCTGGAAACACCATATATTTT.

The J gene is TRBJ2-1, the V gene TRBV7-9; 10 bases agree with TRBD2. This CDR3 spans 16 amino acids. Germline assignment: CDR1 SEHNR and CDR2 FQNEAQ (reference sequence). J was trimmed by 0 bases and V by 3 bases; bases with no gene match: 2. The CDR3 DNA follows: TGTGCCAGCAGCTTGGCTAGCGGGAGCTCCTACAATGAGCAGTTCTTC. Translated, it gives CASSLASGSSYNEQFF.

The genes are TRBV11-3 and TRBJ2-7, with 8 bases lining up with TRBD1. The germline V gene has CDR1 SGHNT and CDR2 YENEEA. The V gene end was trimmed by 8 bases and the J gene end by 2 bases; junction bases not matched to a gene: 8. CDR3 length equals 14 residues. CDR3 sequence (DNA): TGTGCCAGCTCCTCACAGGGGGGCCCCTACGAGCAGTACTTC. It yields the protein CASSSQGGPYEQYF.

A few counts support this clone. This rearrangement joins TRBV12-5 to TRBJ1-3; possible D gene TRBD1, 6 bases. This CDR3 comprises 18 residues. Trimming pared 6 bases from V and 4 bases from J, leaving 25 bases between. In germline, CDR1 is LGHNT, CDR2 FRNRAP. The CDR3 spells CASGSHPGQEAAGNTIYF. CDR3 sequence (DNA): TGTGCTAGTGGCTCCCACCCGGGACAAGAGGCTGCAGGAAACACCATATATTTT. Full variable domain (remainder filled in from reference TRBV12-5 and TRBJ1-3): DARVTQTPRHKVTEMGQEVTMRCQPILGHNTVFWYRQTMMQGLELLAYFRNRAPLDDSGMPKDRFSAEMPDATLATLKIQPSEPRDSAVYFCASGSHPGQEAAGNTIYFGEGSWLTVV.

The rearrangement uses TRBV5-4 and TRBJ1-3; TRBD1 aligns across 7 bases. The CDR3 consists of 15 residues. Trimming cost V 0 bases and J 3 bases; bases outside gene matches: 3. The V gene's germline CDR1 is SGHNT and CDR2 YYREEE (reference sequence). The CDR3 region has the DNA TGTGCCAGCAGCTTGGACAGGGGAAGTGGAAACACCATATATTTT. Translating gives CASSLDRGSGNTIYF. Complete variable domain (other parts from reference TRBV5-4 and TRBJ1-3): ETGVTQSPTHLIKTRGQQVTLRCSSQSGHNTVSWYQQALGQGPQFIFQYYREEENGRGNFPPRFSGLQFPNYSSELNVNALELDDSALYLCASSLDRGSGNTIYFGEGSWLTVV.

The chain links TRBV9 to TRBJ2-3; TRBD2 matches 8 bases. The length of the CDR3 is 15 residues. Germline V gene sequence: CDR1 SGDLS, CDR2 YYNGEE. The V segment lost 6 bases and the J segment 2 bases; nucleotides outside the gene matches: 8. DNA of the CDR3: TGTGCCAGCAAGCGAGAACTAGCGGTCACAGATACGCAGTATTTT. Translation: CASKRELAVTDTQYF.

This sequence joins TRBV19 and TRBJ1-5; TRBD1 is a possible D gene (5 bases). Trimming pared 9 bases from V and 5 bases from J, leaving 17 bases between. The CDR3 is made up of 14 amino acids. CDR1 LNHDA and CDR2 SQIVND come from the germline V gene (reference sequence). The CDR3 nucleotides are TGTGCCAGCCAGATGGGCCAGGGTGATCAGCCCCAGCATTTT. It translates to CASQMGQGDQPQHF.

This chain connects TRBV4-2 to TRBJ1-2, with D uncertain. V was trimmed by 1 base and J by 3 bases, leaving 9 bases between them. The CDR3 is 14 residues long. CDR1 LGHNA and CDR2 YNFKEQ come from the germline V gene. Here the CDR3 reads CASSQGRRDYGYTF. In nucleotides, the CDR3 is TGTGCCAGCAGCCAAGGTAGGAGGGACTATGGCTACACCTTC.

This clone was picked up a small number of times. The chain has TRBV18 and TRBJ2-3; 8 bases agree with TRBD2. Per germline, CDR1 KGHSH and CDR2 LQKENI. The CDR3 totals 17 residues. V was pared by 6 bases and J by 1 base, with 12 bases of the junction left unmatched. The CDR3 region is CASSTTQSGSGTDTQYF. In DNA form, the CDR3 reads TGTGCCAGCTCCACCACGCAGAGCGGGAGCGGCACAGATACGCAGTATTTT.

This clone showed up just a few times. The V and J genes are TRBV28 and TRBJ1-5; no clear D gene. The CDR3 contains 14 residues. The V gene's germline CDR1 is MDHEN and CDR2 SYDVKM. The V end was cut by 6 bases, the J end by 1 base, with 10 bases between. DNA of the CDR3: TGTGCCAGCAGAACTCCGAACAGCAATCAGCCCCAGCATTTT. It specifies CASRTPNSNQPQHF. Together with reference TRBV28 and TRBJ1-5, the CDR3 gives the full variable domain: DVKVTQSSRYLVKRTGEKVFLECVQDMDHENMFWYRQDPGLGLRLIYFSYDVKMKEKGDIPEGYSVSREKKERFSLILESASTNQTSMYLCASRTPNSNQPQHFGDGTRLSIL.

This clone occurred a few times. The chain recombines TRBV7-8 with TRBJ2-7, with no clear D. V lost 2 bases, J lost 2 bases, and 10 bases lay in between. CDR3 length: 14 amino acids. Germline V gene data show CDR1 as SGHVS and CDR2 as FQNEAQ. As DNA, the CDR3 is TGTGCCAGCAGCTTAACGCGAGAAGCCTACGAGCAGTACTTC. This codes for CASSLTREAYEQYF.

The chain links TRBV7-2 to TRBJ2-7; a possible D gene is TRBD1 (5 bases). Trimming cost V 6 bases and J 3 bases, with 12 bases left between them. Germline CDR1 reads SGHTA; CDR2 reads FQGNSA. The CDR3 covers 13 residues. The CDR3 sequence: CASRESGFYEQYF. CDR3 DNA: TGTGCCAGCAGGGAATCAGGGTTCTACGAGCAGTACTTC. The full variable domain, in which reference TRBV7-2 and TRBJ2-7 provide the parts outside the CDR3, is GAGVSQSPSNKVTEKGKDVELRCDPISGHTALYWYRQSLGQGLEFLIYFQGNSAPDKSGLPSDRFSAERTGGSVSTLTIQRTQQEDSAVYLCASRESGFYEQYFGPGTRLTVT.

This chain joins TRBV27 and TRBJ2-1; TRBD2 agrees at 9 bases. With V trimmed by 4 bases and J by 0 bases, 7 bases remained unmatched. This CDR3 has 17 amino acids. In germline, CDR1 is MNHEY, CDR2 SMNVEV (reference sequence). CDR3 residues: CASSSYRAGGSYNEQFF. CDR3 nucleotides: TGTGCCAGCAGTTCCTATCGAGCGGGAGGCTCCTACAATGAGCAGTTCTTC.

CDR3 amino acids: CASSLVAGGFTGELFF. In DNA form, the CDR3 reads TGTGCCAGCAGCTTAGTTGCGGGAGGCTTCACCGGGGAGCTGTTTTTT. The rearrangement links TRBV11-1 to TRBJ2-2; 8 nucleotides match TRBD2. The CDR3 extends over 16 amino acids. Germline V lookup: CDR1 SGHAT, CDR2 FQDESV (reference sequence). The J segment lost 4 bases and the V segment lost 1 base, leaving 5 bases of the junction unmatched. Variable domain in full (rest from reference TRBV11-1 and TRBJ2-2): EAEVAQSPRYKITEKSQAVAFWCDPISGHATLYWYRQILGQGPELLVQFQDESVVDDSQLPKDRFSAERLKGVDSTLKIQPAELGDSAMYLCASSLVAGGFTGELFFGEGSRLTVL.